The 5 T cell receptor beta chains reported below all come from one sample, sequenced in a study of blood T cell repertoires in COVID-19. The assay was immunoSEQ multiplex PCR, and TCRdb's table has in-frame clones only and misses some. The sample lists about 220,000 clones, 88% occurring once. Sample: PBMCs or T cells enriched from blood (not recorded which). Source of these receptors: a woman aged 30 to 39 who had recovered from COVID-19.

The chain recombines TRBV5-8 with TRBJ1-5; D gene ambiguous. Trimming cost V 2 bases and J 2 bases, with 11 bases left between them. In germline, CDR1 is SGHTS, CDR2 YDEGEE. The CDR3 extends over 15 amino acids. Here the CDR3 DNA reads TGTGCCAGCAGCTTACTGGAGGGCGGCAATCAGCCCCAGCATTTT. As protein: CASSLLEGGNQPQHF.

The chain is built from TRBV7-9 and TRBJ2-7; D is perhaps TRBD2 (5 bases). CDR3 length equals 14 residues. Trimming cost V 5 bases and J 4 bases, with 15 bases left between them. Germline values: CDR1 SEHNR, CDR2 FQNEAQ (reference sequence). CDR3 nucleotides: TGTGCCAGCAGCCCCGTCGGGAAAGGATACGAGCAGTACTTC. Translating it yields CASSPVGKGYEQYF.

The chain recombines TRBV2 with TRBJ1-1; D possibly corresponds to TRBD1 (5 bases). The V gene lost 2 bases and the J gene lost 5 bases, with 12 bases spanning the gap. Germline CDR1 reads SNHLY; CDR2 reads FYNNEI. The CDR3 sequence is 14 residues long. CDR3 amino acids: CASSEWGGGTEAFF. The DNA of the CDR3 is TGTGCCAGCAGTGAATGGGGGGGAGGGACTGAAGCTTTCTTT. The variable domain in full, completed from reference TRBV2 and TRBJ1-1, reads EPEVTQTPSHQVTQMGQEVILRCVPISNHLYFYWYRQILGQKVEFLVSFYNNEISEKSEIFDDQFSVERPDGSNFTLKIRSTKLEDSAMYFCASSEWGGGTEAFFGQGTRLTVV.

The chain carries TRBV5-5 and TRBJ1-2; TRBD1 matches 7 bases. Germline assignment: CDR1 SGHKS and CDR2 YYEKEE (reference sequence). After removal of 2 bases from V and 5 bases from J, the junction contained 12 bases not matched to a gene. The length of the CDR3 is 16 residues. The CDR3 region is CASSFDRGTAWYGYTF. CDR3 coding DNA: TGTGCCAGCAGCTTCGACCGGGGGACAGCATGGTATGGCTACACCTTC.

This clone occurred a few times. J is TRBJ1-1 and V is TRBV6-5; D is unresolved. The CDR3 has 12 amino acids. The V gene's germline CDR1 is MNHEY and CDR2 SVGAGI. V dropped 6 bases and J dropped 11 bases, with 16 bases sitting between them. The CDR3 is CASSQGGVWAFF. The DNA of the CDR3 is TGTGCCAGCAGCCAAGGCGGGGTTTGGGCTTTCTTT.